These 23 T cell receptor beta chains were all obtained from the same sample, sequenced in a study of shared clonotypes between healthy human individuals. Data came from immunoSEQ multiplex PCR; TCRdb stores just in-frame clones and leaves some out. This table holds hundreds of thousands of clones, about 80% found once. Sequencing was performed on memory CD4+ T cells sorted from blood. Documented subset: CD45RA-negative fraction. The receptors were gathered from a woman in her twenties or thirties in good health.

This chain uses TRBV18 with TRBJ2-7, with 9 bases matching TRBD1. The V gene's germline CDR1 is KGHSH and CDR2 LQKENI. The CDR3 extends over 15 amino acids. V shed 6 bases, J shed 4 bases, and the junction held 10 bases outside the gene matches. The CDR3 is CASSPSQGARYEQYF. The DNA of the CDR3 is TGTGCCAGCTCGCCCTCACAGGGGGCGAGATACGAGCAGTACTTC.

The chain joins TRBV28 to TRBJ2-3, with TRBD2 matching over 8 bases. Germline loops: CDR1 MDHEN, CDR2 SYDVKM. V trimming: 8 bases; J trimming: 3 bases; junction bases outside the gene matches: 10. The CDR3 totals 15 residues. The CDR3 coding sequence is TGTGCCAGCGGAGTCAGCGGGAGTCGAACAGATACGCAGTATTTT. It encodes CASGVSGSRTDTQYF.

As to this clone: The germline gene is not matched at one end of the junction; a read error may be the cause. The chain joins TRBV9 to TRBJ1-2; 8 bases are shared with TRBD1. The germline V gene has CDR1 SGDLS and CDR2 YYNGEE. The CDR3 is 12 residues long. CDR3: CASSVDRGQASF. DNA of the CDR3: TGTGCCAGCAGCGTAGATAGGGGACAGGCCTCCTTC. The entire variable domain, with the rest obtained from reference TRBV9 and TRBJ1-2, is as follows: DSGVTQTPKHLITATGQRVTLRCSPRSGDLSVYWYQQSLDQGLQFLIQYYNGEERAKGNILERFSAQQFPDLHSELNLSSLELGDSALYFCASSVDRGQASFGSGTRLTVV.

This chain connects TRBV27 to TRBJ2-5; TRBD1 aligns across 10 bases. The germline CDR1 and CDR2 sequences are MNHEY and SMNVEV (reference sequence). Germline trimming cut 5 bases from V and 5 bases from J; bases unmatched to any gene: 14. The CDR3 length is 17 residues. The CDR3 loop is CASSRLGAGTGEETQYF. The CDR3 DNA follows: TGTGCCAGCAGTCGACTTGGTGCCGGGACAGGGGAGGAGACCCAGTACTTC.

This chain links TRBV6-5 with TRBJ2-1, with 8 bases identical to TRBD1. Losses at the gene ends were 2 bases for V and 8 bases for J; bases not matched to a gene: 11. The CDR3 is made up of 16 amino acids. Germline values: CDR1 MNHEY, CDR2 SVGAGI. The CDR3 loop is CASSYQSGTGLHEQFF. In DNA form, the CDR3 reads TGTGCCAGCAGTTACCAATCCGGGACAGGCCTCCATGAGCAGTTCTTC.

V and J are TRBV2 and TRBJ2-7; 8 nucleotides line up with TRBD2. The CDR3 contains 16 residues. V lost 0 bases to trimming and J lost 4 bases; unmatched junction nucleotides: 8. The germline gives CDR1 SNHLY, CDR2 FYNNEI. The CDR3 DNA is TGTGCCAGCAGTGAAGCGGGGACTAGAGGAGGGTACGAGCAGTACTTC. As protein: CASSEAGTRGGYEQYF.

The gene calls are TRBV2 and TRBJ2-5, with 7 nucleotides matching TRBD2. Germline-derived CDR1 and CDR2 are SNHLY and FYNNEI. This CDR3 is built from 14 residues. V was clipped by 6 bases and J by 5 bases; unmatched bases: 9. In DNA form, the CDR3 reads TGTGCCAGCAGATATAGACTAGCTAGGGAGACCCAGTACTTC. It translates to CASRYRLARETQYF.

This clone was seen a handful of times. The J gene is TRBJ2-2, the V gene TRBV29-1; tentatively, D is TRBD1 or TRBD2 (5 bases each). CDR1 and CDR2 (germline): SQVTM, ANQGSEA. The V end lost 6 bases, the J end lost 0 bases, and 11 bases lay between the germline ends. The CDR3 totals 14 residues. CDR3 bases: TGCAGCGTAGCCGGGACCGCGAACACCGGGGAGCTGTTTTTT. Protein: CSVAGTANTGELFF.

The rearrangement joins TRBV5-1 to TRBJ2-2, with TRBD1 as a possible D gene (6 bases). CDR3 length: 15 residues. From germline, CDR1 is SGHRS and CDR2 YFSETQ. V lost 2 bases and J 4 bases, leaving 12 bases between the germline ends. The CDR3 region is CASSLQGSSTGELFF. The CDR3 nucleotides read TGCGCCAGCAGCTTACAGGGTAGTAGCACCGGGGAGCTGTTTTTT. Looking up the rest from reference TRBV5-1 and TRBJ2-2 gives the full variable domain: KAGVTQTPRYLIKTRGQQVTLSCSPISGHRSVSWYQQTPGQGLQFLFEYFSETQRNKGNFPGRFSGRQFSNSRSEMNVSTLELGDSALYLCASSLQGSSTGELFFGEGSRLTVL.

The genes are TRBV28 and TRBJ1-4; D not resolved. Looked up from germline, CDR1 is MDHEN and CDR2 is SYDVKM. The CDR3 covers 11 residues. V was cut by 11 bases and J by 8 bases, with 12 bases left in between. The CDR3 sequence is CASEGGEKLFF. In DNA form, the CDR3 reads TGTGCCTCCGAGGGAGGGGAAAAACTGTTTTTT.

This clone came up a few times. The V and J genes are TRBV21-1 and TRBJ2-7. TRBV21-1 is a documented pseudogene. The length of the CDR3 is 11 residues. CDR3: CASSKEDEQYF. The CDR3 nucleotides read TGTGCCAGCAGCAAAGAAGACGAGCAGTACTTC.

This chain uses TRBV19 with TRBJ2-7, with D perhaps matching TRBD2 (5 bases). This CDR3 region has 15 residues. Germline values: CDR1 LNHDA, CDR2 SQIVND (reference sequence). V was shortened by 5 bases and J by 1 base, with 15 bases between the two germline ends. The CDR3 bases are TGTGCCAGTAGTGTCCGGGGAGCGGAATCCTACGAGCAGTACTTC. This gives the protein CASSVRGAESYEQYF.

V is TRBV7-2 and J is TRBJ2-2; the D is unclear. Germline V CDR1 and CDR2: SGHTA, FQGNSA. The length of the CDR3 is 14 residues. With 5 bases removed from V and 0 bases from J, the gap between germline ends came to 7 bases. The CDR3 nucleotides read TGTGCCAGCAGCCACTTCTCGAACACCGGGGAGCTGTTTTTT. Translating it yields CASSHFSNTGELFF. Full variable domain (rest looked up from reference TRBV7-2 and TRBJ2-2): GAGVSQSPSNKVTEKGKDVELRCDPISGHTALYWYRQSLGQGLEFLIYFQGNSAPDKSGLPSDRFSAERTGGSVSTLTIQRTQQEDSAVYLCASSHFSNTGELFFGEGSRLTVL.

The chain recombines TRBV27 with TRBJ2-6; unclear D gene. V was cut by 5 bases and J by 0 bases, with 8 bases left in between. The germline V gene has CDR1 MNHEY and CDR2 SMNVEV (reference sequence). The CDR3 totals 15 residues. CDR3 in amino acids: CASSTQYSGANVLTF. The CDR3 DNA follows: TGTGCCAGCAGTACACAGTACTCTGGGGCCAACGTCCTGACTTTC.

The rearrangement uses TRBV20-1 and TRBJ1-2, with a weak D call TRBD1 (5 bases). The CDR3 sequence is 11 residues long. Germline V gene data show CDR1 as DFQATT and CDR2 as SNEGSKA (reference sequence). V was shortened by 4 bases and J by 7 bases, with 10 bases between the two germline ends. The CDR3 here is CSAIWGGGYTF. The CDR3 DNA is TGCAGTGCTATATGGGGGGGTGGCTACACCTTC.

This clone was detected ten times or more. The chain carries TRBV2 and TRBJ2-3; 12 positions match TRBD2. Germline loops: CDR1 SNHLY, CDR2 FYNNEI. V shed 5 bases and J 2 bases; nucleotides not matched to a gene: 5. There are 16 residues in the CDR3. The DNA for the CDR3 is TGTGCCAGCAGTTTCGGACTAGCGGGACCCACAGATACGCAGTATTTT. Encoded protein: CASSFGLAGPTDTQYF.

This rearrangement joins TRBV27 to TRBJ1-5, with a possible D match to TRBD1 (5 bases). This CDR3 is built from 13 residues. Germline lookup yields CDR1 MNHEY and CDR2 SMNVEV (reference sequence). V lost 3 bases to trimming and J lost 6 bases, with 9 bases between them. The CDR3 region is CASSFTGPQPQHF. In nucleotides, the CDR3 is TGTGCCAGCAGTTTTACGGGGCCTCAGCCCCAGCATTTT.

This chain connects TRBV5-1 to TRBJ1-1; 7 bases agree with TRBD1. CDR1 and CDR2 from the germline V gene are SGHRS and YFSETQ. The length of the CDR3 is 16 residues. Losses at the gene ends were 0 bases for V and 2 bases for J; bases not matched to a gene: 7. The CDR3 bases are TGCGCCAGCAGCTTGGAGGGGGCGAGGATCAACACTGAAGCTTTCTTT. This translates into CASSLEGARINTEAFF.

This clone was seen only a few times. The rearrangement links TRBV2 to TRBJ1-5, with D uncertain. Trimming shortened V by 6 bases and J by 2 bases, and 11 bases separated the two germline ends. Per germline, CDR1 SNHLY and CDR2 FYNNEI. The CDR3 has 14 residues. The CDR3: CASSPNSGNQPQHF. Written as DNA, the CDR3 is TGTGCCAGCAGCCCAAACAGTGGCAATCAGCCCCAGCATTTT.

The J gene is TRBJ1-1, the V gene TRBV7-9; unclear D gene. Trimming took off 1 base at V and 2 bases at J, with 8 bases between the two ends. The CDR3 consists of 14 residues. Germline V gene sequence: CDR1 SEHNR, CDR2 FQNEAQ (reference sequence). The CDR3 DNA reads TGTGCCAGCAGCTTAGAAACGGATAACACTGAAGCTTTCTTT. Translating it yields CASSLETDNTEAFF.

This clone was counted only a few times. V and J are TRBV10-2 and TRBJ1-2; 7 positions match TRBD1. The V segment lost 9 bases and the J segment 3 bases; nucleotides outside the gene matches: 4. CDR3 size: 12 residues. Germline CDR1 is WSHSY and CDR2 is SAAADI. Here the CDR3 reads CASRDSYYGYTF. The CDR3 nucleotides read TGCGCCAGTCGGGACAGCTACTATGGCTACACCTTC.

The V gene is TRBV28, the J gene TRBJ1-2; 8 bases align to TRBD1. V dropped 7 bases and J dropped 4; count of bases not matched to a gene: 11. The CDR3 consists of 15 residues. CDR1 and CDR2 from the germline V gene are MDHEN and SYDVKM. CDR3: CASTAGTGTIYGYTF. The DNA for the CDR3 is TGTGCCAGCACCGCCGGGACAGGAACCATCTATGGCTACACCTTC.

This chain links TRBV6-1 with TRBJ2-1; D may be TRBD2 (6 bases). CDR1 and CDR2 from the germline V gene are MNHNS and SASEGT. V gave up 0 bases and J gave up 0 bases, with 9 bases separating them. The CDR3 runs to 16 residues. CDR3 DNA: TGTGCCAGCAGTGAAGCGGGGACTTACTCCTACAATGAGCAGTTCTTC. It is translated as CASSEAGTYSYNEQFF.